Listed here is a single TCR beta chain. Its specificity is unknown. Germline lookup yields CDR1 SGHDT and CDR2 YYEEEE. This CDR3 comprises 14 residues. V was clipped by 5 bases and J by 11 bases, with 20 bases between them. This specimen comes from a study of cytomegalovirus exposure and HLA in healthy donors. Study observations and caveats: Some V segments, including TRBV6-2 and TRBV6-3, were excluded as indistinguishable.

In the PCR, 60 Vbeta and 13 Jbeta primers were used. Clones were read by immunoSEQ multiplex PCR, and TCRdb kept only the in-frame ones, dropping some. This sample has 150,000 to 200,000 clones, with 70% to 80% found just once. The chain carries TRBV5-6 and TRBJ1-5; D is perhaps TRBD1 (5 bases). The source of this sequence is a man aged 18-30 years in good health and CMV-seropositive. Sequenced material: PBMCs. The CDR3 bases are TGTGCCAGCAGGAGGCTGGAGGGGATGTCAGCCCAGCATTTT. It codes for CASRRLEGMSAQHF.